This T cell receptor (beta chain) emerged from a study of graft-versus-host responses after intestinal transplantation. Study in general: Multivisceral, liver-intestinal, or isolated intestinal transplants were received by the recipients. Every one of the recipients received anti-thymocyte globulin induction and afterwards took tacrolimus and steroids for about 3 years.

Study-level findings and limits: GvH clones were identified in recipient marrow, with some first appearing in ileum or blood. When patients had graft-donor T cell macrochimerism, their allografts held high graft-versus-host to host-versus-graft clonal ratios.

Notes on this clone: Its antigen remains unknown.

Data came from immunoSEQ multiplex PCR; TCRdb stores just in-frame clones and leaves some out. The sample includes about 93,000 clones, approximately 95% of them seen just once. Trimming shortened V by 1 base and J by 5 bases, and 12 bases separated the two germline ends. The germline gives CDR1 PRHDT, CDR2 FYEKMQ (reference sequence). The CDR3 spans 15 residues. The chain couples TRBV13 to TRBJ2-1; maybe TRBD2 (7 bases). Sequenced material: unstimulated CD8+ T cells sorted from spleen or lymph node cells, taken before intestinal transplant. The sequence was obtained from a human donor who received an intestinal transplant. The CDR3 here is CASSLVGGADNEQFF. The CDR3, as DNA: TGTGCCAGCAGCTTAGTGGGGGGGGCTGACAATGAGCAGTTCTTC.